These T cell receptor beta chains were read from a single sample in a study of Ad26.COV2.S vaccination and SARS-CoV-2 variants. Generated by immunoSEQ multiplex PCR, the TCRdb table keeps only in-frame clones and is missing some. The sample has some 450,000 clones; roughly 91% are singletons. The sequencing used peripheral blood, collected in a trial of Ad26.COV2.S vaccine versus placebo. The receptors were gathered from a person aged 18-65 years who received the Ad26.COV2.S COVID-19 vaccine or a placebo. The CDR3 runs from the conserved cysteine through the conserved F or W. The order of the fields is V gene, J gene, D gene, CDR3 DNA, CDR3 protein. A D gene is named only where the DNA matches it firmly.

>TRBV3-1/TRBV3-2|TRBJ2-3|TRBD2
TGTGCCAGCAGCCAAGAATTACTAGCGGGTACAGATACGCAGTATTTT
CASSQELLAGTDTQYF
>TRBV3-1/TRBV3-2|TRBJ2-6|-
TGTGCCAGCAGCCAAGCAAGCTCTGGGGCCAACGTCCTGACTTTC
CASSQASSGANVLTF
>TRBV19|TRBJ1-5|-
TGTGCCAGTAGATTGACACTTTATAGCAATCAGCCCCAGCATTTT
CASRLTLYSNQPQHF
>TRBV2|TRBJ2-3|TRBD1
TGTGCCAGCAGTCCAACAGGGGTTAGCACAGATACGCAGTATTTT
CASSPTGVSTDTQYF
>TRBV13|TRBJ1-2|-
TGTGCCAGCAGCGAGGGACTGTTCTATGGCTACACCTTC
CASSEGLFYGYTF
>TRBV19|TRBJ1-5|-
TGTGCCAGTAAGGAGACTCTGGGAAATCAGCCCCAGCATTTT
CASKETLGNQPQHF
>TRBV6-1|TRBJ2-7|TRBD1
TGTGCCAGCAGTGAAGACAGGGGCTACGAGCAGTACTTC
CASSEDRGYEQYF
>TRBV28|TRBJ2-7|TRBD2
TGTGCCAGCAGTTTACGCGGAGGGACTAGTGGCGAGCAGTACTTC
CASSLRGGTSGEQYF
>TRBV10-3|TRBJ2-1|-
TGTGCCATCAGTGACCTCGGGGGAACCCACAATGAGCAGTTCTTC
CAISDLGGTHNEQFF
>TRBV6-2/TRBV6-3|TRBJ2-7|-
TGTGCCAGCAGCCGTTTATACGAGCAGTACTTC
CASSRLYEQYF
>TRBV27|TRBJ2-7|-
TGTGCCAGCAGTTTTGGCAGGACATACGAGCAGTACTTC
CASSFGRTYEQYF
>TRBV19|TRBJ2-2|TRBD1
TGTGCCAGTAGTATAATGGGTCAGGGGGCAAACACCGGGGAGCTGTTTTTT
CASSIMGQGANTGELFF
>TRBV7-2|TRBJ2-7|TRBD2
TGTGCCAGCAGCCTAGTGGGAGCGGGAGGGCATTCCTACGAGCAGTACTTC
CASSLVGAGGHSYEQYF
>TRBV28|TRBJ1-6|-
TGTGCCAGCAGTCCCGGGGGACCGAATTCACCCCTCCACTTT
CASSPGGPNSPLHF